This T cell receptor (beta chain) was sequenced during a study of T-cell reconstitution after alpha-beta-depleted transplantation in children. Study-level findings and limits: After transplant, at about two months, alpha-beta T cells were reportedly derived from several hundred expanded graft clones.

Unique molecular identifiers were incorporated when the TCRbeta library was constructed. In TCRdb, the PCR reads were re-called with MiXCR into one record per CDR3 protein. The sample consists of just over 950,000 distinct CDR3 sequences, roughly 29% of them appearing once. Per germline, CDR1 LGHNA and CDR2 YSLEER. This CDR3 has 14 residues. Trimming shortened V by 5 bases and J by 1 base, and 11 bases separated the two germline ends. As concerns this clonotype: No antigen is known for it.

The gene calls are TRBV4-3 and TRBJ1-2, with D unclear. Source: PBMCs, mostly from graft donor cells, taken 360 days after TCRalphabeta/CD19-depleted stem cell transplant. The origin of this receptor is a boy less than two years old who had a stem cell transplant for SCID, so the T cells may come from the graft donor. The DNA of the CDR3 is TGCGCCAGCAGCGTAAGCTCGAGTAACTATGGCTACACCTTC. Translated: CASSVSSSNYGYTF.